Below, 29 T cell receptor beta chains from the same sample are listed, as sequenced in a study of STAT3 mutations in large granular lymphocyte leukemia. Sequencing was performed with immunoSEQ multiplex PCR; in TCRdb, only in-frame clones are kept and a portion is missing. The sample gives about 42,000 clones, roughly three quarters of which show up once; approximately 0.43% is in the top ten. Points from the study as a whole: Every T-LGLL patient had at least one immunodominant TCRbeta clonotype.

Their antigens remain unidentified. Sequencing was performed on PBMCs. The source is a human donor with T large granular lymphocyte leukemia. Some clones in this sample may be carry-over from other donors' samples.

The rearrangement uses TRBV5-1 and TRBJ1-2; D remains ambiguous. The CDR3 runs to 15 residues. Looked up from germline, CDR1 is SGHRS and CDR2 is YFSETQ. Trimming left V 1 base short and J 6 bases short, with 16 bases between. DNA for the CDR3: TGCGCCAGCAGCTTGTCGCAGACGATGGGCCATGGCTACACCTTC. It encodes CASSLSQTMGHGYTF.

In this sample, this clone turned up a few times. The rearrangement links TRBV23-1 to TRBJ2-7, with 7 bases aligning to TRBD1. TRBV23-1 falls under the ORF class, with uncertain function. Unmatched junction bases numbered 8, after V lost 5 bases and J lost 4 bases. The CDR3 is 14 residues long. Here the CDR3 reads CASSRQGRVYEQYV. The CDR3 coding sequence is TGCGCCAGCAGTAGACAGGGTCGTGTGTACGAGCAGTACGTC.

This clone has a single count. This chain connects TRBV5-1 to TRBJ2-1; no definite D call. The CDR3 consists of 14 residues. Trimming pared 4 bases from V and 0 bases from J, leaving 8 bases between. Germline assignment: CDR1 SGHRS and CDR2 YFSETQ. The CDR3 region has the DNA TGCGCCAGCAGCCGACTGGCCTCCTACAATGAGCAGTTCTTC. Its protein is CASSRLASYNEQFF.

The chain is built from TRBV5-8 and TRBJ1-2; D possibly corresponds to TRBD1 (5 bases). Looked up from germline, CDR1 is SGHTS and CDR2 is YDEGEE. This CDR3 contains 15 residues. The V gene lost 2 bases and the J gene lost 4 bases, with 15 bases spanning the gap. CDR3 in amino acids: CASSLTGAGSYGYTF. As DNA, the CDR3 is TGTGCCAGCAGCTTAACCGGGGCTGGTAGCTATGGCTACACCTTC.

The gene calls are TRBV6-1 and TRBJ2-7; D might be TRBD1 (5 bases). The CDR3 runs 13 residues. V gave up 3 bases and J gave up 3 bases, with 9 bases separating them. Germline loops: CDR1 MNHNS, CDR2 SASEGT. The CDR3 nucleotides are TGTGCCAGCAGTGAGAACACAGGCTACGAGCAGTACGTC. It codes for CASSENTGYEQYV.

The chain joins TRBV7-8 to TRBJ1-2; 9 nucleotides agree with TRBD1. The CDR3 is 15 residues long. Germline-derived CDR1 and CDR2 are SGHVS and FQNEAQ. J was trimmed by 6 bases and V by 2 bases; bases with no gene match: 7. The CDR3 region has the DNA TGTGCCAGCAGCTTATCCGTAACAGGGGGCAATGGCTACACCTTC. It is translated as CASSLSVTGGNGYTF.

V and J are TRBV7-9 and TRBJ1-5, with D perhaps matching TRBD1 (5 bases). The CDR3 extends over 14 amino acids. Germline V gene lookup returns CDR1 SEHNR and CDR2 FQNEAQ (reference sequence). Trimming cost V 5 bases and J 4 bases, with 12 bases left between them. CDR3 bases: TGTGCCAGCAGCGGAAGCAGGGCGAATCAGCCCCAGCATTTT. This encodes CASSGSRANQPQHF.

V gene TRBV5-1 combines with J gene TRBJ2-5, with D maybe TRBD1 (6 bases). With 4 bases removed from V and 2 bases from J, the gap between germline ends came to 15 bases. Germline V lookup: CDR1 SGHRS, CDR2 YFSETQ. The CDR3 extends over 15 amino acids. In DNA form, the CDR3 reads TGCGCCAGCAGCCCCACAGGGATGGGTCAAGAGACCCAGTACTTC. Amino acid sequence: CASSPTGMGQETQYF.

The rearrangement uses TRBV2 and TRBJ1-6, with 8 bases aligning to TRBD1. V gave up 5 bases and J gave up 8 bases; unmatched junction bases: 8. Germline V gene sequence: CDR1 SNHLY, CDR2 FYNNEI. The CDR3 spans 15 residues. For the CDR3, the DNA is TGTGCCAGCAGTCCCAGGACAGGGACTTATTCACCCCTCCACTTT. Amino acids: CASSPRTGTYSPLHF.

The chain has TRBV7-2 and TRBJ1-1, with unresolved D. V lost 1 base and J lost 3, with 9 bases in between. This CDR3 contains 14 residues. Per the germline V gene, CDR1 is SGHTA and CDR2 is FQGNSA. The CDR3 nucleotides are TGTGCCAGCAGCTTAGTCCCCCGGGACACTGAAGCTTTCTTT. Translated: CASSLVPRDTEAFF.

This chain connects TRBV29-1 to TRBJ2-2; 8 positions agree with TRBD1. Germline assignment: CDR1 SQVTM and CDR2 ANQGSEA. The CDR3 covers 16 residues. The V segment lost 1 base and the J segment 0 bases; nucleotides outside the gene matches: 4. CDR3 residues: CSVEGGQASNTGELFF. The CDR3 DNA reads as TGCAGCGTTGAAGGGGGACAGGCATCGAACACCGGGGAGCTGTTTTTT.

V is TRBV29-1 and J is TRBJ2-3; the D call may be TRBD1 or TRBD2 (5 bases each). From germline, CDR1 is SQVTM and CDR2 ANQGSEA. Trimming pared 5 bases from V and 10 bases from J, leaving 16 bases between. The CDR3 consists of 12 residues. The CDR3 nucleotides read TGCAGCGTTAAGTTCAACCAGGGAGCGCAGTATTTT. Translating gives CSVKFNQGAQYF.

The chain uses TRBV30 and TRBJ2-2, with 8 bases matching TRBD1. V lost 0 bases and J lost 7; bases outside the gene matches: 1. This CDR3 comprises 13 residues. Germline assignment: CDR1 GTSNPN and CDR2 SVGIG (reference sequence). Written as DNA, the CDR3 is TGTGCCTGGAGTGTAACAGGGGGCGGGGAGCTGTTTTTT. Protein: CAWSVTGGGELFF.

The chain recombines TRBV5-8 with TRBJ2-2; D is uncertain. The V gene's germline CDR1 is SGHTS and CDR2 YDEGEE. Trimming took off 5 bases at V and 8 bases at J, with 16 bases between the two ends. CDR3 size: 14 residues. The CDR3 nucleotides read TGTGCCAGCAGTATATTTAAGGGCGTAGGGGAGCTGTTTTTT. It yields the protein CASSIFKGVGELFF.

V usage is TRBV6-1 and J usage is TRBJ1-3, with a possible D match to TRBD1 (6 bases). Germline CDR1 is MNHNS and CDR2 is SASEGT. CDR3 length: 17 amino acids. The V end lost 2 bases, the J end lost 0 bases, and 14 bases lay between the germline ends. In DNA form, the CDR3 reads TGTGCCAGCAGTGAATCCGGGGGCAGTTACTCTGGAAACACCATATATTTT. It specifies CASSESGGSYSGNTIYF.

J is TRBJ1-6 and V is TRBV6-5, with 7 nucleotides matching TRBD1. Germline CDR1 is MNHEY and CDR2 is SVGAGI. V lost 4 bases, J lost 5 bases, and 5 bases stayed unmatched. The CDR3 consists of 15 residues. The CDR3 region is CASSSTGEHNSPLHF. CDR3 coding DNA: TGTGCCAGCAGTTCTACAGGGGAGCATAATTCACCCCTCCACTTT.

V usage is TRBV5-1 and J usage is TRBJ1-4; 7 bases are a match to TRBD1. Germline CDR1 is SGHRS and CDR2 is YFSETQ. V lost 3 bases to trimming and J lost 3 bases; unmatched junction nucleotides: 11. The CDR3 loop spans 17 amino acids. CDR3 sequence: CASSWDSGNVANEKLFF. In DNA, the CDR3 is TGCGCCAGCAGCTGGGACAGCGGGAACGTGGCTAATGAAAAACTGTTTTTT.

This rearrangement joins TRBV19 to TRBJ1-5, with 7 bases fitting TRBD1. Per the germline V gene, CDR1 is LNHDA and CDR2 is SQIVND (reference sequence). Trimming removed 2 bases from V and 0 bases from J; junction bases left unmatched: 4. CDR3 length equals 16 residues. The CDR3 spells CASSIRGTDSNQPQHF. The CDR3 DNA follows: TGTGCCAGTAGTATACGCGGGACAGATAGCAATCAGCCCCAGCATTTT. The full variable domain, with the rest looked up from reference TRBV19 and TRBJ1-5, is DGGITQSPKYLFRKEGQNVTLSCEQNLNHDAMYWYRQDPGQGLRLIYYSQIVNDFQKGDIAEGYSVSREKKESFPLTVTSAQKNPTAFYLCASSIRGTDSNQPQHFGDGTRLSIL.

This clone was detected a few times. This chain uses TRBV15 with TRBJ2-1; D is ambiguous. The CDR3 totals 13 residues. V lost 0 bases to trimming and J lost 9 bases, with 9 bases between them. Germline-derived CDR1 and CDR2 are LNHNV and YYDKDF (reference sequence). The chain's CDR3 is CATSRDRGGEQFF. CDR3 DNA sequence: TGTGCCACCAGCAGAGATCGAGGCGGTGAGCAGTTCTTC.

V gene TRBV6-5 combines with J gene TRBJ2-7, with a possible D match to TRBD2 (6 bases). This CDR3 has 13 residues. The germline V gene has CDR1 MNHEY and CDR2 SVGAGI. Trimming pared 0 bases from V and 4 bases from J, leaving 7 bases between. The CDR3 DNA follows: TGTGCCAGCAGTTACTCGGAGGGTTACGAGCAGTACGTC. It specifies CASSYSEGYEQYV.

The V and J genes are TRBV5-1 and TRBJ2-5; D gene unclear. The CDR3 spans 11 residues. Trimming took 6 bases from V and 2 from J, leaving 5 bases between them. CDR1 SGHRS and CDR2 YFSETQ come from the germline V gene. The chain's CDR3 is CASKEQETQYF. The CDR3 DNA follows: TGCGCCAGCAAGGAGCAAGAGACCCAGTACTTC. Based on the CDR3 plus reference TRBV5-1 and TRBJ2-5, the full variable domain is KAGVTQTPRYLIKTRGQQVTLSCSPISGHRSVSWYQQTPGQGLQFLFEYFSETQRNKGNFPGRFSGRQFSNSRSEMNVSTLELGDSALYLCASKEQETQYFGPGTRLLVL.

The chain recombines TRBV14 with TRBJ2-7; TRBD1 might be the D (6 bases). V was trimmed by 6 bases and J by 2 bases, leaving 20 bases between them. Per the germline V gene, CDR1 is SGHDN and CDR2 is FVKESK. The CDR3 totals 16 residues. In DNA form, the CDR3 reads TGTGCCAGCAGTTCCCTGACAGGCTTACCCCCCTACGAGCAGTACTTC. Amino acid sequence: CASSSLTGLPPYEQYF.

The V gene is TRBV5-1, the J gene TRBJ2-3; weak D call: TRBD2 (7 bases). V was clipped by 4 bases and J by 2 bases, with 17 bases between them. Germline V gene lookup returns CDR1 SGHRS and CDR2 YFSETQ. The CDR3 contains 16 residues. CDR3 coding DNA: TGCGCCAGCAGCCAAGGAGGGCGGGGGCTCACAGATACGCAGTATTTT. Translating gives CASSQGGRGLTDTQYF.

The chain joins TRBV18 to TRBJ1-5; 11 positions agree with TRBD1. Trimming took 4 bases from V and 5 from J; bases not matched to a gene: 1. CDR1 is KGHSH, CDR2 LQKENI, per germline. The CDR3 has 14 amino acids. This CDR3 is CASSLGQGDQPQHF. The CDR3 DNA reads TGTGCCAGCTCACTGGGACAGGGGGATCAGCCCCAGCATTTT.

This clone was picked up a small number of times. The chain carries TRBV19 and TRBJ2-7; the match to TRBD2 covers 13 bases. Germline loops: CDR1 LNHDA, CDR2 SQIVND (reference sequence). CDR3 length equals 16 residues. Trimming cost V 8 bases and J 2 bases; bases outside gene matches: 9. CDR3 nucleotides: TGTGCCAGTGCCCCGACTAGCGGGGGGACTGCCTACGAGCAGTACTTC. Encoded protein: CASAPTSGGTAYEQYF.

V usage is TRBV11-2 and J usage is TRBJ2-1; 8 bases fit TRBD1. Germline CDR1 reads SGHAT; CDR2 reads FQNNGV. There are 14 residues in the CDR3. Germline trimming cut 6 bases from V and 6 bases from J; bases unmatched to any gene: 7. CDR3 amino acids: CASRAGQGVNEQFF. The CDR3 region has the DNA TGTGCCAGCAGAGCCGGACAGGGAGTCAATGAGCAGTTCTTC.

This clone was observed once. The chain couples TRBV5-1 to TRBJ1-1; weak D call: TRBD1 (5 bases). CDR3 length equals 15 residues. Germline CDR1 is SGHRS and CDR2 is YFSETQ. Trimming shortened V by 3 bases and J by 2 bases, and 14 bases separated the two germline ends. CDR3 sequence: CASSSTVTGNTEAFF. The CDR3 nucleotides read TGCGCCAGCAGCTCGACCGTAACAGGAAACACTGAAGCTTTCTTT.

The chain recombines TRBV5-6 with TRBJ1-2, with 7 nucleotides matching TRBD1. Germline CDR1 reads SGHDT; CDR2 reads YYEEEE. With V trimmed by 2 bases and J by 5 bases, 12 bases remained unmatched. The length of the CDR3 is 16 residues. CDR3 loop: CASSFSTGSAVYGYTF. The CDR3 DNA follows: TGTGCCAGCAGCTTTTCGACAGGGTCGGCTGTATATGGCTACACCTTC.

V usage is TRBV7-2 and J usage is TRBJ2-7; D is ambiguous. The CDR3 covers 15 residues. Looked up from germline, CDR1 is SGHTA and CDR2 is FQGNSA. Between the trimmed V and J ends, which lost 1 base and 2 bases, there was a span of 12 bases. The CDR3 DNA is TGTGCCAGCAGCTTAGGTCCTGGGATAACCTACGAGCAGTACTTC. It is translated as CASSLGPGITYEQYF. Using reference TRBV7-2 and TRBJ2-7 for the parts outside the CDR3, the full variable domain is GAGVSQSPSNKVTEKGKDVELRCDPISGHTALYWYRQSLGQGLEFLIYFQGNSAPDKSGLPSDRFSAERTGGSVSTLTIQRTQQEDSAVYLCASSLGPGITYEQYFGPGTRLTVT.